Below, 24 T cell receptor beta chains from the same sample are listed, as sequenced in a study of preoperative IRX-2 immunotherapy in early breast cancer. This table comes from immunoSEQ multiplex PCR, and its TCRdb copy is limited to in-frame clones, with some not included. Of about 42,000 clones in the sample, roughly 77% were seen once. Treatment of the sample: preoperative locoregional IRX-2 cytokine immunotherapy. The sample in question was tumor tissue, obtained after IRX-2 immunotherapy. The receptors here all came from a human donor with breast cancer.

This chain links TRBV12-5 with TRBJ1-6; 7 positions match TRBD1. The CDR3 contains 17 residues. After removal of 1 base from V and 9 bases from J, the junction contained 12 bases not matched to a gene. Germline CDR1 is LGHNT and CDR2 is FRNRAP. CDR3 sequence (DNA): TGTGCTAGTGGTTTGGCAGCCCCCGGACAGGCACTTTCACCCCTCCACTTT. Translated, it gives CASGLAAPGQALSPLHF.

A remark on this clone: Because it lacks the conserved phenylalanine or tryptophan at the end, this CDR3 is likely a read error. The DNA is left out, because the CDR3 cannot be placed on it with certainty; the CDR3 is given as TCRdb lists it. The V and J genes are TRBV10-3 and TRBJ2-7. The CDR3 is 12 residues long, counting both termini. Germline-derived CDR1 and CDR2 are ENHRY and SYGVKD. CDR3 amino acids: CAISESGKGWMA.

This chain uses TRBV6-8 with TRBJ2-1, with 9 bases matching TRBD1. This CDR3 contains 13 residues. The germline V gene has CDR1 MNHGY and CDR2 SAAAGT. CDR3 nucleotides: TGTGGGGCCCGGGACAGGGCTTTTATTGAGCAGTTCTTC. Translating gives CGARDRAFIEQFF.

The CDR3 sequence is CSVVPGSSYEQYF. The CDR3 nucleotides read TGCAGCGTTGTGCCGGGGAGCTCCTACGAGCAGTACTTC. The chain has TRBV29-1 and TRBJ2-7; a weak D match, TRBD2 (5 bases). Germline V gene sequence: CDR1 SQVTM, CDR2 ANQGSEA. The CDR3 length is 13 residues. With 4 bases removed from V and 0 bases from J, the gap between germline ends came to 10 bases.

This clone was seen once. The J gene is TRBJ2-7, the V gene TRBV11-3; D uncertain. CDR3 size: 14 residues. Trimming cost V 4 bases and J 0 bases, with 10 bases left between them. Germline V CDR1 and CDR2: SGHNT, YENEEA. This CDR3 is CASSYDGLSYEQYF. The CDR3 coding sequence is TGTGCCAGCAGCTACGACGGCCTCTCCTACGAGCAGTACTTC.

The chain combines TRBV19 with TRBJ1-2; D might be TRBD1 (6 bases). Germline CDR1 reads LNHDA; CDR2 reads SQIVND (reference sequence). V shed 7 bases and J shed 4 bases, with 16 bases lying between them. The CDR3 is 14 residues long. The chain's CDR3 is CASTQTGPLYGYTF. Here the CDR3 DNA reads TGTGCCAGTACCCAGACAGGCCCACTCTATGGCTACACCTTC.

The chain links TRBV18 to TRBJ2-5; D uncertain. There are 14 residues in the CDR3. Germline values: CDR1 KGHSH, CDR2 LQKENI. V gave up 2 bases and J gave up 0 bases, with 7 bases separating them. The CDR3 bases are TGTGCCAGCTCACCATCCCAGTACCAAGAGACCCAGTACTTC. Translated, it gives CASSPSQYQETQYF.

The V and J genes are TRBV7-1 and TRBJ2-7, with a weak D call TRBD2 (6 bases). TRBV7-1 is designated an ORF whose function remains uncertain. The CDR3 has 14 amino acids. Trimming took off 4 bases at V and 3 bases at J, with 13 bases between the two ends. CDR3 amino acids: CASSLIRGYYEQYF. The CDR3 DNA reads TGTGCCAGCAGCTTGATACGGGGGTACTACGAGCAGTACTTC.

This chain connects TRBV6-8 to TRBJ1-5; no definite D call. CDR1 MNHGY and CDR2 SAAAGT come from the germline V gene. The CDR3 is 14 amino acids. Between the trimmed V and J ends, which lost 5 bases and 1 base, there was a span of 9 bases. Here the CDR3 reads CASSLSASNQPQHF. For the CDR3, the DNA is TGTGCCAGCAGTCTAAGTGCCAGCAATCAGCCCCAGCATTTT.

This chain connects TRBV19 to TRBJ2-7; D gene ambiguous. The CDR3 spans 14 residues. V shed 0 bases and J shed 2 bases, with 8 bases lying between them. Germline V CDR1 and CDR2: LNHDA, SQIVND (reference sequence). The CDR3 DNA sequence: TGTGCCAGTAGTATAGAGAACGGACCCTACGAGCAGTACTTC. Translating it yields CASSIENGPYEQYF.

The CDR3 DNA follows: TGTGCCTGGAGCGACGGAGGACTAGCGGGAGGAGTCAGCTCCTACGAGCAGTACTTC. Translated: CAWSDGGLAGGVSSYEQYF. The V call is TRBV30, the J call TRBJ2-7; 14 bases are shared with TRBD2. Germline CDR1 reads GTSNPN; CDR2 reads SVGIG (reference sequence). The J segment lost 0 bases and the V segment lost 3 bases, leaving 13 bases of the junction unmatched. The CDR3 is 19 residues long.

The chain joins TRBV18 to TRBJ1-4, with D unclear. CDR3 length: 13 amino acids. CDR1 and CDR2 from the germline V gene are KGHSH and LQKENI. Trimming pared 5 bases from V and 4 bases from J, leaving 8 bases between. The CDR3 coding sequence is TGTGCCAGCTCATCGAACTTTAATGAAAAACTGTTTTTT. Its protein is CASSSNFNEKLFF.

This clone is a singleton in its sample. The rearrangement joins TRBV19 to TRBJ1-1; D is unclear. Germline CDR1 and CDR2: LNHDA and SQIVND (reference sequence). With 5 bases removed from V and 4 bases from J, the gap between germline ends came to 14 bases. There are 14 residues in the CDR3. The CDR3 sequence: CASSSLRSPTEAFF. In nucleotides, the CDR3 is TGTGCCAGTAGTTCCCTACGGTCCCCCACTGAAGCTTTCTTT.

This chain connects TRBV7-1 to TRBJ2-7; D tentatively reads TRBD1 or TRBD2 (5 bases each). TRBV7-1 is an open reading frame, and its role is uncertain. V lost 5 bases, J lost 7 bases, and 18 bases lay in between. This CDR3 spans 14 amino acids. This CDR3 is CASSRQGRREEQYF. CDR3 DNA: TGTGCCAGCAGCCGCCAGGGACGGCGAGAGGAGCAGTACTTC.

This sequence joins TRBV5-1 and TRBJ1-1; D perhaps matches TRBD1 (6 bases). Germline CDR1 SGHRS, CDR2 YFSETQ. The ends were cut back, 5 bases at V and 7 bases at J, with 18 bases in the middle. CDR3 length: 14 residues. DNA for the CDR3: TGCGCCAGCAGTTATTCACAGGGTTGGGGTGAAGCTTTCTTT. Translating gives CASSYSQGWGEAFF. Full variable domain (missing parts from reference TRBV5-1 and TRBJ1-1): KAGVTQTPRYLIKTRGQQVTLSCSPISGHRSVSWYQQTPGQGLQFLFEYFSETQRNKGNFPGRFSGRQFSNSRSEMNVSTLELGDSALYLCASSYSQGWGEAFFGQGTRLTVV.

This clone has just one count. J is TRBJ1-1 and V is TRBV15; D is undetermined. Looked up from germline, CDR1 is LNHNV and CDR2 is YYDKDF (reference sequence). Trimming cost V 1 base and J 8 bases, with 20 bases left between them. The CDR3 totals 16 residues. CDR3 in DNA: TGTGCCACCAGCAGAGGACAACTTTTAGGGCAGACCGAAGCTTTCTTT. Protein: CATSRGQLLGQTEAFF.

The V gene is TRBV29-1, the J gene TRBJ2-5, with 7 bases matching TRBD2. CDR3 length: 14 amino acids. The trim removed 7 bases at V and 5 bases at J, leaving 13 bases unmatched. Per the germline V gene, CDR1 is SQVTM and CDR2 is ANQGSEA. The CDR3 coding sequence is TGCAGCGCCACCGGGAGGATCCCCTCGGAGACCCAGTACTTC. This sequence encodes CSATGRIPSETQYF.

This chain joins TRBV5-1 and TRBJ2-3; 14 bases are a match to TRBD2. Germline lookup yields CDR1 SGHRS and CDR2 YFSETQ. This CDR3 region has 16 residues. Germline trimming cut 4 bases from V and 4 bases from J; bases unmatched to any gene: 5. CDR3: CASSPGTSGSPDTQYF. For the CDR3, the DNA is TGCGCCAGCAGCCCCGGGACTAGCGGGAGTCCAGATACGCAGTATTTT.

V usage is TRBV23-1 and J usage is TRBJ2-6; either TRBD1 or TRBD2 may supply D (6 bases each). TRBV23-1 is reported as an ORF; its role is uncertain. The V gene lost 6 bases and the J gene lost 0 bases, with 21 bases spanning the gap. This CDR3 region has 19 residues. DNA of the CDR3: TGCGCCAGCAGCCTAACACCCGGGGGCGGGTTCTCTGGGGCCAACGTCCTGACTTTC. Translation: CASSLTPGGGFSGANVLTF.

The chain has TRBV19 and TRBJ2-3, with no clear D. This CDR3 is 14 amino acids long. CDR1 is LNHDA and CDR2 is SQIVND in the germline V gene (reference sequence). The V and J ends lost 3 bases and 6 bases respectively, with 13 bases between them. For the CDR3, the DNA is TGTGCCAGTAGTATCTTCAGTAGAGCCGATACGCAGTATTTT. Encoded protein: CASSIFSRADTQYF.

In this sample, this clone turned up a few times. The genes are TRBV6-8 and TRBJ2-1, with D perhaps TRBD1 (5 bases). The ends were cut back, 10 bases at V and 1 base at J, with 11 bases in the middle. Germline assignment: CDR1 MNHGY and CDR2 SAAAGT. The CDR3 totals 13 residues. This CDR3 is CATSGPSYNEQFF. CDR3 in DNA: TGTGCCACCTCAGGGCCTTCCTACAATGAGCAGTTCTTC.

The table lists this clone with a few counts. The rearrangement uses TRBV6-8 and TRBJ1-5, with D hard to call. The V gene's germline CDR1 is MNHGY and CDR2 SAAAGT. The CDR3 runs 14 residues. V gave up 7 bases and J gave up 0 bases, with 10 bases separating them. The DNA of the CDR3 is TGTGCCAGCACCGGGAAATATAGCAATCAGCCCCAGCATTTT. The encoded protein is CASTGKYSNQPQHF.

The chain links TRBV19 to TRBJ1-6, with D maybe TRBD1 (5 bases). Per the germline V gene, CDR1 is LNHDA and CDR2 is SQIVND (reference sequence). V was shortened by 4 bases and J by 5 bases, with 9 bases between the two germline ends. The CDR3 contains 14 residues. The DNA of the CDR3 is TGTGCCAGTAGTACGGGGGGGAATAATTCACCCCTCCACTTT. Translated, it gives CASSTGGNNSPLHF.

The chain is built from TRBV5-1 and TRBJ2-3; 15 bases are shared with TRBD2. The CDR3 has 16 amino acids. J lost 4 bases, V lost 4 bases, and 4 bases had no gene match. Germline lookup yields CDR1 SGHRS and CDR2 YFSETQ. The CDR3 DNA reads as TGCGCCAGCAGCCAACGGACTAGCGGGGGGGCAGATACGCAGTATTTT. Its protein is CASSQRTSGGADTQYF.